This TCR beta chain was sequenced during a study of T cells in Graves' hyperthyroidism and ophthalmopathy. Regarding the study as a whole: A median around 6 months before onset, the model predicted ophthalmopathy.

TCR beta CDR3 regions were amplified from RNA transcripts. Carried out on the TCR CDR3, a first-round RT-PCR used the HTBI primer set. TCRdb reprocessed the multiplex PCR reads via MiXCR and lists one record per CDR3 protein. Of fewer than 500,000 distinct CDR3 sequences listed, roughly 15% are singletons. There are 15 residues in the CDR3. The V end lost 4 bases, the J end lost 4 bases, and 16 bases lay between the germline ends. This clonotype has at least ten counts. Its antigen is not identified. Thyroid ultrasound, orbital computed tomography, clinical symptoms, and serum thyroxine and TRAb underpinned diagnoses.

Sequencing input: blood. This receptor was identified in a woman younger than 45 with Graves' ophthalmopathy. The chain combines TRBV12-3 or TRBV12-4 with TRBJ1-1; weak D call: TRBD1 (5 bases). CDR3 in amino acids: CASSSRWGRGTEAFF. CDR3 DNA: TGTGCCAGCAGTTCCCGGTGGGGGAGGGGCACTGAAGCTTTCTTT.